This T cell receptor beta chain originates from a study of vaccination effects on CD4 cells after COVID-19 (dated by TCRdb to the early 2020s). Broadly, across the study: Post-vaccine samples across the study were collected a median of 72 days after the second dose, with a range of 14 to 241. The Oncomine TCR Beta short-read assay on an Illumina iSeq 100 was used to sequence cultures from other donors in the study. A total of ten to eleven COVID-19 convalescent patients and a handful of SARS-CoV-2-naive healthy vaccine recipients were included in the full study. The study compared SARS-CoV-2 spike-specific CD4+ TCR repertoires before and after mRNA vaccination in COVID-19 convalescent patients and infection-naive vaccine recipients.

Overall study outcomes, separate from this receptor: Among healthy vaccine recipients, nearly all vaccine-induced clones were SARS-CoV-2 mono-reactive, and just 1 of 255 was cross-reactive with common cold coronaviruses. Clones induced by infection and clones induced by vaccination both contracted markedly at late timepoints after vaccination, which fits with T cell responses waning over time. The study was limited by a small number of convalescent patients, and early post-infection timepoints were lacking.

CDR3 length: 16 amino acids, cysteine to phenylalanine. Here the CDR3 DNA is all that survives: 48 bases in frame from base 1. Based on the germline V gene, the CDR1 and CDR2 sequences are SGHVS and FNYEAQ. V sheds 2 bases and J sheds 5 bases, leaving 18 bases between their ends. To identify antigen-specific CD4+ T cell clonotypes by their expansion, the ViraFEST assay first stimulated PBMC with viral peptide pools and then applied TCR sequencing. After around 10 days of culture, CD4+ T cells were isolated with the EasySep CD4+ T cell isolation kit. Each participant got two doses of an mRNA SARS-CoV-2 vaccine, either BNT162b2 or mRNA-1273. Negative nucleocapsid antibody results before and after vaccination confirmed that the healthy vaccine recipients had no prior SARS-CoV-2 infection. Each well held roughly 2.2 million PBMC cultured in IMDM containing about 5.5% human AB serum, roughly 9.6 IU/ml IL-2 and gentamicin, along with about 9.5 ug/ml peptides. On days 3 and 7, half of the culture medium was replaced with fresh IL-2-containing medium. Unless noted otherwise, every peptide stimulation condition was cultured in triplicate wells. Using Ficoll-Paque Plus gradient centrifugation, PBMC were separated from whole blood and then either used fresh or cryopreserved at -140C. The spike proteins of SARS-CoV-2 and of the common cold coronaviruses HCoV-NL63, HCoV-OC43 and HCoV-229E were spanned by overlapping peptide pools. The QIAamp micro DNA kit was used to extract genomic DNA from the cultured CD4+ T cells.

Concerning this clone itself: Its specific antigen is unknown. No much larger clonotype is one base removed from it; base qualities were not supplied.

Libraries were built with the immunoSEQ multiplex PCR assay. DNA from the CD4+ T cells that had been cultured and isolated underwent TCR beta CDR3 sequencing. For the original study's pipeline: Non-productive TCR sequences were removed and reads were trimmed to the CDR3 region, keeping CDR3s of at least 7 amino acids. The MANAFEST web app was used to identify antigen-specific clonotypes by comparing expansion in peptide wells with expansion in reference cultures. To count as positive, a clone had to show expansion at FDR<0.05 compared with the reference and with all other wells, an odds ratio above 5, and a frequency above 0.1% in two replicate wells. A clonotype was defined as cross-reactive if the clonotype was significantly expanded both in SARS-CoV-2 spike wells and in at least one common cold coronavirus spike condition. Using the stringdist R package, CDR3 similarity was measured by Levenshtein distance, and unrooted trees were constructed with ape in R 3.6.1. Imported from immuneACCESS, the table was reduced by TCRdb to in-frame sequences with V and J called. These copies leave out some clones; in studies compared against another copy, an unresolved V gene accounts for under half, and the cause of the remainder is not known. V and J calls and clone size are given by that table; D and trimming were obtained from the DNA. The sample table lists 65,000 to 95,000 clones, 60% to 85% of them with a count of one. The ten largest clonotypes hold more than 0.85% of the sample.

The sequenced sample was CD4+ T cells from PBMCs cultured with HCoV-OC43 spike peptides, obtained after COVID-19 vaccination. The cell subset or site label corresponds to: HCoV-OC43 spike overlapping peptide pool stimulation. The V and J segments used are TRBV7-6 and TRBJ1-1; a tentative D match to TRBD1 spans 5 bases. The origin of this receptor is a human donor who received a COVID-19 vaccine. The CDR3 protein is CASSLSAGGLGTEAFF. The DNA sequence follows: TGTGCCAGCAGCTTATCGGCCGGGGGTTTGGGAACTGAAGCTTTCTTT. The variable domain in full, with residues beyond the CDR3 obtained from the reference TRBV7-6 and TRBJ1-1 genes, is GAGVSQSPRYKVTKRGQDVALRCDPISGHVSLYWYRQALGQGPEFLTYFNYEAQQDKSGLPNDRFSAERPEGSISTLTIQRTEQRDSAMYRCASSLSAGGLGTEAFFGQGTRLTVV.